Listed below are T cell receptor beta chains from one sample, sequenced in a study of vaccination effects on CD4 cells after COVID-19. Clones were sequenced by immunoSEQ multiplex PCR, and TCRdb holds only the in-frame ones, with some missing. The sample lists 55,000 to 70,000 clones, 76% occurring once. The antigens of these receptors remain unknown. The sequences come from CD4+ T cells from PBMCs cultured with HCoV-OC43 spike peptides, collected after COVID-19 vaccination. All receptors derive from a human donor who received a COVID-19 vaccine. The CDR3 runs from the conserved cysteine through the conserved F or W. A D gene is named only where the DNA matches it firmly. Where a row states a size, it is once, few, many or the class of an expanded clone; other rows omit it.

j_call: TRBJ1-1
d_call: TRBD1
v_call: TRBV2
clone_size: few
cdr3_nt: TGTGCCAGCAGCGGAACCGGGACAGGCGGCACTGAAGCTTTCTTT
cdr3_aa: CASSGTGTGGTEAFF

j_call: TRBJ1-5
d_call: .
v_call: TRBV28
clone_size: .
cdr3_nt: TGTGCCAGCAGTTCAGGGAGGGGCAATCAGCCCCAGCATTTT
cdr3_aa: CASSSGRGNQPQHF

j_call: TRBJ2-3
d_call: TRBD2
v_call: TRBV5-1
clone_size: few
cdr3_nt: TGCGCCAGCACCGCCTCCGGGGGGTTCACAGATACGCAGTATTTT
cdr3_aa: CASTASGGFTDTQYF

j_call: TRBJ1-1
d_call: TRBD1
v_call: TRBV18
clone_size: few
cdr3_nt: TGTGCCAGCTCACCATCCGGACAGGGGTCTTATGAAGCTTTCTTT
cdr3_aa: CASSPSGQGSYEAFF

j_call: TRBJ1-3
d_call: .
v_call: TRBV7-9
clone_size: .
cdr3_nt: TGTGCCAGCAGCTGGAAGGGGTCTGGAAACACCATATATTTT
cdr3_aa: CASSWKGSGNTIYF

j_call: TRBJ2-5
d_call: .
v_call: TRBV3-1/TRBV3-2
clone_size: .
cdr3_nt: TGTGCCAGCAGCCCGAGCTCACCTCGCAGAGAGACCCAGTACTTC
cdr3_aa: CASSPSSPRRETQYF

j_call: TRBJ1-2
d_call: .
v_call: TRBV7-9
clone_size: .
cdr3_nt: TGTGCCAGCAGCTTAAGGGAGGGACTGCCAGCTAACTATGGCTACACCTTC
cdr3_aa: CASSLREGLPANYGYTF

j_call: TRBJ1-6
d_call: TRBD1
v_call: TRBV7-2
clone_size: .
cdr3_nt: TGTGCCAGCAGCTTTGGACAGGACTCACCCCTCCACTTT
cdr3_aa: CASSFGQDSPLHF

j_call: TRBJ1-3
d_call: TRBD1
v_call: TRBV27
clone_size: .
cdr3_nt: TGTGCCAGCAGAAGAACAGGGGGCTACTATCCTTCCTCTGGAAACACCATATATTTT
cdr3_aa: CASRRTGGYYPSSGNTIYF

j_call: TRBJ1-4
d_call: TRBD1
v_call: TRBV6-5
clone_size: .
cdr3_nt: TGTGCCAGCAGTAGGGACAGGGGTAATGAAAAACTGTTTTTT
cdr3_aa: CASSRDRGNEKLFF

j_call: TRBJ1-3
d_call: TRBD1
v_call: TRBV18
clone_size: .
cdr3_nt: TGTGCCAGCTCAGATACGGGACAGAGCGGCTCTCTTTACACCATATATTTT
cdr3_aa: CASSDTGQSGSLYTIYF

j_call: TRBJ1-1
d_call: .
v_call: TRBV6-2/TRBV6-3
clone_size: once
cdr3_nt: TGTGCCAGCAGTAGGTTACAGGGAAGTACTGAAGCTTTCTTT
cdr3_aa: CASSRLQGSTEAFF

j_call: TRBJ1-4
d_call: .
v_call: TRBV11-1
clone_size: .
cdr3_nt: TGTGCCAGCAGTGCGTGCAGGGCAACTAATGAAAAACTGTTTTTT
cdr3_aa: CASSACRATNEKLFF

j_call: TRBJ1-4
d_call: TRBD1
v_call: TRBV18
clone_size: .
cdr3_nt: TGTGCCAGCTCACCGACAGGGGTTGGAAAACTGTTTTTT
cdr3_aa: CASSPTGVGKLFF

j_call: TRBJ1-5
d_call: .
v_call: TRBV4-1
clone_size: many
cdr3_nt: TGCGCCAGCAGCCAAGATGGATCACAGGGATATCAGCCCCAGCATTTT
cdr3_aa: CASSQDGSQGYQPQHF

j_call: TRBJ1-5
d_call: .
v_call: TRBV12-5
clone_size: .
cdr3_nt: TGTGCTAGTGCCATACAAGCTAGTAGCAATCAGCCCCAGCATTTT
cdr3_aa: CASAIQASSNQPQHF

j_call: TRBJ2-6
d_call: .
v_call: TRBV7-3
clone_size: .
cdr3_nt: TGTGCCAGCAGCTTAAAGGTGACAACTTCTGGGGCCAACGTCCTGACTTTC
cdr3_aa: CASSLKVTTSGANVLTF

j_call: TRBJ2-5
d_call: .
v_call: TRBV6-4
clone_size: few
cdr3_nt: TGTGCCAGCAGTGACTCGACGCATACCCAAGAGACCCAGTACTTC
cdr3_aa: CASSDSTHTQETQYF

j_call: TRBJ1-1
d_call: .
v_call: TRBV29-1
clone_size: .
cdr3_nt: TGCAGCGTTTGGGCTCTGAATTCTGAAGCTTTCTTT
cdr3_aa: CSVWALNSEAFF

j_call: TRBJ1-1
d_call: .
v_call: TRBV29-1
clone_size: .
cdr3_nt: TGCAGCGTTGACAGGCGTGAAGCTTTCTTT
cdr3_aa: CSVDRREAFF

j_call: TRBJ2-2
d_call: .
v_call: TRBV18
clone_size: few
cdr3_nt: TGTGCCAGCTCACTTCCCGGGGGTACCGGGGAGCTGTTTTTT
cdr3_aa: CASSLPGGTGELFF

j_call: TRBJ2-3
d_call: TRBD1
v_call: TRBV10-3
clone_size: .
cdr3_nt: TGTGCCATCGGAGCCCGACAGGGATCCACAGATACGCAGTATTTT
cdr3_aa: CAIGARQGSTDTQYF

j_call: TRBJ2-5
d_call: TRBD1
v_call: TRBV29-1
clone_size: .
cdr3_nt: TGCAGCGTTCGACAGGGGGCAGGGGAGACCCAGTACTTC
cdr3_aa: CSVRQGAGETQYF

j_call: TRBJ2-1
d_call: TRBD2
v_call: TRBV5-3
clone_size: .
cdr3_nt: TGTGCCAGAAGCCCGCTGGGTAGCGGGGGGGCTGATGAGCAGTTCTTC
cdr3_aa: CARSPLGSGGADEQFF

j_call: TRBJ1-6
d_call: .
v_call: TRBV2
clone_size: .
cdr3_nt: TGTGCCAGCAGTGTTTCGGGGGCAGGTTCACCCCTCCACTTT
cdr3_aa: CASSVSGAGSPLHF

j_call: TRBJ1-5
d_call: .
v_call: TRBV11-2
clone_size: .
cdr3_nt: TGTGCCAGCAGCTCCGGACGGGATCAGCCCCAGCATTTT
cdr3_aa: CASSSGRDQPQHF